The 24 T cell receptor beta chains presented below share a single source sample, sequenced in a study of T cell changes during pregnancy in multiple sclerosis. TCRdb's table, derived via immunoSEQ multiplex PCR, lists solely in-frame clones and lacks some. The sample consists of 70,000 to 95,000 clones, about 93% of them appearing once. Sequencing was performed on peripheral blood, taken in the second trimester of pregnancy. The receptors here all came from a female donor in good health, enrolled as a control in a pregnancy study.

This sequence joins TRBV6-5 and TRBJ2-7; 8 bases agree with TRBD1. The germline V gene has CDR1 MNHEY and CDR2 SVGAGI. With 6 bases clipped from V and 3 bases from J, the junction kept 10 bases outside the gene matches. The CDR3 contains 15 residues. The CDR3 nucleotides are TGTGCCAGCAGCACGACAGGGGACACCATCTACGAGCAGTACTTC. Translating it yields CASSTTGDTIYEQYF.

The rearrangement links TRBV15 to TRBJ1-1; 9 bases are a match to TRBD1. Germline CDR1 and CDR2: LNHNV and YYDKDF (reference sequence). The CDR3 is 14 amino acids. V was clipped by 7 bases and J by 4 bases; unmatched bases: 7. In nucleotides, the CDR3 is TGTGCCACCACCTTGGACAGGGGATCCACTGAAGCTTTCTTT. Its translation: CATTLDRGSTEAFF.

J is TRBJ2-7 and V is TRBV15; 10 bases line up with TRBD2. The CDR3 is made up of 15 amino acids. The germline V gene encodes CDR1 LNHNV and CDR2 YYDKDF (reference sequence). Trimming cost V 0 bases and J 7 bases; bases outside gene matches: 6. The CDR3 region is CATSREAGGPEEQYF. CDR3 in DNA: TGTGCCACCAGCAGAGAAGCGGGGGGGCCAGAAGAGCAGTACTTC.

This chain uses TRBV5-6 with TRBJ2-3; 8 nucleotides line up with TRBD2. CDR3 length: 16 residues. Germline V gene lookup returns CDR1 SGHDT and CDR2 YYEEEE. V shed 4 bases and J 4 bases; nucleotides not matched to a gene: 11. The CDR3 DNA reads as TGTGCCAGCAGCCCTCGCGGGGCGGGGGGACCAGATACGCAGTATTTT. The encoded protein is CASSPRGAGGPDTQYF.

The chain employs TRBV4-1 and TRBJ1-2, with TRBD1 matching over 9 bases. This CDR3 has 16 amino acids. Germline V gives CDR1 MGHRA, CDR2 YSYEKL. J was trimmed by 6 bases and V by 2 bases; bases with no gene match: 10. The CDR3 nucleotides read TGCGCCAGCAGCCAACCGACCCGGGACAGGGTCCATGGCTACACCTTC. Its protein product is CASSQPTRDRVHGYTF.

The chain carries TRBV4-1 and TRBJ1-6; D remains ambiguous. Trimming cost V 0 bases and J 8 bases, with 14 bases left between them. The CDR3 length is 16 residues. Looked up from germline, CDR1 is MGHRA and CDR2 is YSYEKL. The chain's CDR3 is CASSQELARRDSPLHF. The CDR3 DNA sequence: TGCGCCAGCAGCCAAGAACTGGCCAGGAGGGATTCACCCCTCCACTTT.

This sequence joins TRBV5-5 and TRBJ1-5; 9 positions match TRBD1. Trimming removed 3 bases from V and 5 bases from J; junction bases left unmatched: 3. Germline loops: CDR1 SGHKS, CDR2 YYEKEE (reference sequence). This CDR3 is built from 14 residues. The CDR3 region has the DNA TGTGCCAGCAGCTGGGACAGGGTGGATCAGCCCCAGCATTTT. It specifies CASSWDRVDQPQHF.

This clone was seen a single time. This chain uses TRBV6-4 with TRBJ2-2, with D hard to call. Per the germline V gene, CDR1 is MRHNA and CDR2 is SNTAGT. The CDR3 is made up of 14 amino acids. Trimming stripped 6 bases from V and 2 bases from J, with 10 bases between. CDR3 DNA sequence: TGTGCCAGCAGCCGGGTCCTTAACACCGGGGAGCTGTTTTTT. Encoded protein: CASSRVLNTGELFF.

The rearrangement links TRBV7-9 to TRBJ2-3, with D possibly being TRBD2 (5 bases). Looked up from germline, CDR1 is SEHNR and CDR2 is FQNEAQ (reference sequence). V gave up 1 base and J gave up 1 base, with 9 bases separating them. The CDR3 covers 15 residues. The CDR3 region is CASSLDPSRTDTQYF. The CDR3 DNA sequence: TGTGCCAGCAGCTTAGACCCTAGCCGCACAGATACGCAGTATTTT.

This rearrangement joins TRBV7-8 to TRBJ1-6; no definite D call. From germline, CDR1 is SGHVS and CDR2 FQNEAQ. The CDR3 covers 15 residues. V was pared by 8 bases and J by 6 bases, with 17 bases between. This chain's CDR3 is CASGPRAAANSPLHF. CDR3 bases: TGTGCCAGCGGCCCCCGGGCAGCGGCTAATTCACCCCTCCACTTT.

The chain combines TRBV9 with TRBJ2-5, with D possibly TRBD2 on 5 matching bases. CDR3 length equals 15 residues. Germline-derived CDR1 and CDR2 are SGDLS and YYNGEE. The V and J ends lost 0 bases and 2 bases respectively, with 11 bases between them. CDR3 coding DNA: TGTGCCAGCAGCGTAGGATCAGCGGCACAAGAGACCCAGTACTTC. This translates into CASSVGSAAQETQYF.

The V call is TRBV10-3, the J call TRBJ2-7, with no clear D. Germline loops: CDR1 ENHRY, CDR2 SYGVKD. The V end lost 3 bases, the J end lost 7 bases, and 16 bases lay between the germline ends. The CDR3 runs 14 residues. The CDR3 sequence is CAISETGLSREQYF. In nucleotides, the CDR3 is TGTGCCATCAGTGAAACGGGTCTCTCCCGGGAGCAGTACTTC.

On this clone: The junction differs from germline at one of its ends, possibly a read error. This chain links TRBV5-1 with TRBJ2-7; a weak D match, TRBD1 (6 bases). Germline values: CDR1 SGHRS, CDR2 YFSETQ. There are 16 residues in the CDR3. CDR3 sequence reads: CASTLSWDTTGYEQYF. The CDR3 DNA reads as TGCGCCAGCACCTTGAGCTGGGACACGACAGGCTACGAGCAGTACTTC.

The chain is built from TRBV4-2 and TRBJ1-1; TRBD1 is a possible D gene (6 bases). The V and J ends lost 0 bases and 1 base respectively, with 12 bases between them. Germline lookup yields CDR1 LGHNA and CDR2 YNFKEQ. CDR3 length equals 16 residues. The CDR3, as DNA: TGTGCCAGCAGCCAAGATTTTCACAGGGAGAACACTGAAGCTTTCTTT. The encoded protein is CASSQDFHRENTEAFF.

To note about this clone: The sample holds other DNA sequences that translate to the same CDR3. The chain links TRBV30 to TRBJ2-7; perhaps TRBD2 as D (6 bases). V lost 5 bases and J lost 2, with 19 bases in between. The V gene's germline CDR1 is GTSNPN and CDR2 SVGIG (reference sequence). The CDR3 loop spans 15 amino acids. The CDR3 here is CAWSTGVLKAYEQYF. CDR3 bases: TGTGCCTGGTCTACGGGGGTACTCAAAGCCTACGAGCAGTACTTC.

The chain combines TRBV27 with TRBJ1-2, with D hard to call. The CDR3 is 14 residues long. V dropped 1 base and J dropped 4 bases, with 10 bases sitting between them. The V gene's germline CDR1 is MNHEY and CDR2 SMNVEV (reference sequence). The DNA of the CDR3 is TGTGCCAGCAGTTTATTTTCAGGTAGCTATGGCTACACCTTC. Translation: CASSLFSGSYGYTF.

The V gene is TRBV4-3, the J gene TRBJ1-2; D is unresolved. The ends were cut back, 0 bases at V and 4 bases at J, with 12 bases in the middle. This CDR3 comprises 15 residues. In germline, CDR1 is LGHNA, CDR2 YSLEER. As DNA, the CDR3 is TGCGCCAGCAGCCAAGATCGTTCTTACTCCTATGGCTACACCTTC. Protein product: CASSQDRSYSYGYTF.

The V call is TRBV2, the J call TRBJ2-3; 9 nucleotides line up with TRBD1. CDR3 length equals 14 residues. The germline CDR1 and CDR2 sequences are SNHLY and FYNNEI. The V gene end was trimmed by 7 bases and the J gene end by 2 bases; junction bases not matched to a gene: 4. CDR3 DNA: TGTGCCAGCAACGGACAGGGGTACACAGATACGCAGTATTTT. Amino acid sequence: CASNGQGYTDTQYF.

The gene calls are TRBV14 and TRBJ2-3; the match to TRBD2 covers 8 bases. CDR3 length: 15 residues. The germline CDR1 and CDR2 sequences are SGHDN and FVKESK. Unmatched junction bases numbered 5, after V lost 1 base and J lost 5 bases. The CDR3 protein is CASSQGRGAIDTQYF. In DNA, the CDR3 is TGTGCCAGCAGCCAAGGGCGGGGGGCCATAGATACGCAGTATTTT. Full variable domain (missing parts from reference TRBV14 and TRBJ2-3): EAGVTQFPSHSVIEKGQTVTLRCDPISGHDNLYWYRRVMGKEIKFLLHFVKESKQDESGMPNNRFLAERTGGTYSTLKVQPAELEDSGVYFCASSQGRGAIDTQYFGPGTRLTVL.

This clone was recorded once. The chain combines TRBV9 with TRBJ1-1; 7 positions match TRBD1. This CDR3 comprises 15 residues. Germline V gene lookup returns CDR1 SGDLS and CDR2 YYNGEE. V shed 3 bases, J shed 1 base, and the junction held 6 bases outside the gene matches. In DNA, the CDR3 is TGTGCCAGCAGCGCCGGACAGGCTACGAACACTGAAGCTTTCTTT. This encodes CASSAGQATNTEAFF.

This clone showed up just once. The chain employs TRBV9 and TRBJ2-1, with 10 bases aligning to TRBD1. The CDR3 sequence is 15 residues long. Looked up from germline, CDR1 is SGDLS and CDR2 is YYNGEE. The V segment lost 2 bases and the J segment 1 base; nucleotides outside the gene matches: 0. CDR3 DNA: TGTGCCAGCAGCGTGGGACAGGGGTCCTACAATGAGCAGTTCTTC. Amino acids: CASSVGQGSYNEQFF.

This rearrangement joins TRBV5-8 to TRBJ1-1; D not resolved. The CDR3 sequence is 15 residues long. CDR1 and CDR2 (germline): SGHTS, YDEGEE. Trimming left V 1 base short and J 0 bases short, with 10 bases between. In DNA form, the CDR3 reads TGTGCCAGCAGCTTGTTGCCCCGGGTGAACACTGAAGCTTTCTTT. Translated, it gives CASSLLPRVNTEAFF.

The V gene is TRBV27, the J gene TRBJ2-5, with a weak D call TRBD1 (5 bases). Germline assignment: CDR1 MNHEY and CDR2 SMNVEV (reference sequence). The germline V and J ends were trimmed by 3 bases and 2 bases, with 13 bases remaining between them. The CDR3 runs 15 residues. Here the CDR3 DNA reads TGTGCCAGCAGTTTTAACAGGATGAGGCAAGAGACCCAGTACTTC. It yields the protein CASSFNRMRQETQYF.

The chain has TRBV6-1 and TRBJ2-7; TRBD2 matches at 7 bases. This CDR3 is 10 amino acids long. Germline loops: CDR1 MNHNS, CDR2 SASEGT. The ends lost 10 bases at V and 5 bases at J; junction bases unmatched: 2. CDR3 region: CATREDEQYF. CDR3 DNA: TGTGCCACCCGGGAGGACGAGCAGTACTTC.